This T cell receptor (beta chain) was captured in a study of memory CD4+ T cells and cytomegalovirus serostatus. Turning to the study itself: Donors were healthy Belgian adults, under 10 CMV seropositive and approximately 25 seronegative.

The protocol was immunoSEQ multiplex PCR, while the TCRdb copy is restricted to in-frame clones and leaves out a portion. This table has tens of thousands of clones, roughly 84% appearing once. In germline, CDR1 is SGHNT, CDR2 YYREEE (reference sequence). The junction had 9 bases not matched to a gene; V was cut back by 3 bases and J by 4 bases. CDR3 length: 18 amino acids. The sort gate was single viable CD3+CD4+CD8-CD45RO+ cells for memory CD4+ T cells. CMV serostatus came from serum IgG against pp150, pp28, p38, p52. CD4+ T cells were isolated by positive magnetic selection. This clonotype was obtained from an adult in good health and CMV-seronegative. Some clones in this sample may be carry-over from other donors' samples. The V call is TRBV5-4, the J call TRBJ2-1, with 14 bases lining up with TRBD2. The sequenced sample consisted of memory CD4+ T cells from blood. The CDR3 is CASSSGTSGSGGYNEQFF. The DNA of the CDR3 is TGTGCCAGCAGCTCCGGGACTAGCGGGAGTGGGGGATACAATGAGCAGTTCTTC.